This TCR beta chain was obtained from a study of T cells in Graves' hyperthyroidism and ophthalmopathy. Study-wide findings and caveats: Most clonotypes that expanded in the thyroid above 0.001 also showed up in blood.

A word on this clonotype: As yet, its antigen is unknown.

RNA transcripts were the template for amplifying TCR beta CDR3 regions. In the first-round RT-PCR of the TCR CDR3, the HTBI primer set was used. MiXCR, applied by TCRdb to the multiplex PCR reads, yields one record per CDR3 protein. The sample lists a few hundred thousand distinct CDR3 sequences; roughly 20% were seen once. What was sequenced was blood. The clonotype was recovered from a woman aged 50 to 65 with Graves' hyperthyroidism.

Written as DNA, the CDR3 is TGTGCCAGCAGCTTTAGGGGGGATCAGCCCCAGCATTTT. This encodes CASSFRGDQPQHF. The rearrangement links TRBV11-2 to TRBJ1-5; D is perhaps TRBD1 (6 bases). V lost 3 bases to trimming and J lost 5 bases, with 8 bases between them. The CDR3 contains 13 residues. Germline values: CDR1 SGHAT, CDR2 FQNNGV.